This T cell receptor (beta chain) emerged from a study of blood T cells in healthy people across ages. Germline V gene data show CDR1 as MDHEN and CDR2 as SYDVKM. This CDR3 has 16 residues. Alongside a J-beta primer mix, a sample-barcoded 5' primer served in a second PCR lasting about 7 to 11 cycles. TCRdb re-derived calls from the 5' RACE reads in MiXCR, one entry per CDR3 protein. This table has 1.5 million to 2 million distinct CDR3 sequences, less than 50% appearing once. The receptor was derived from a woman aged 40 to 50 in good health. Sequenced material: blood. The chain joins TRBV28 to TRBJ2-7, with 7 bases identical to TRBD1. The end of the DNA fits TRBJ2-5 better, so the J call may be wrong. CDR3: CASSNPDRETRETQYF. CDR3 nucleotides: TGTGCCAGCAGTAACCCAGACAGGGAGACCCGGGAGACCCAGTACTTC.